This T cell receptor beta chain was profiled in a study of blood T cell repertoires in COVID-19 (TCRdb year 2020). The study in broad terms: The collaborator samples originated in the United States, Italy and Spain and spanned the acute and convalescent phases of COVID-19. The prospective study material was composed of cDNA or gDNA derived from T cells, B-cell-depleted T cells, or PBMCs. The dataset comprised deeply sampled blood TCRbeta repertoires from subjects exposed to, actively infected with, or recovered from COVID-19. A freely available public database, intended as a resource for researchers studying the immune response to SARS-CoV-2, is where the repertoires were released. Samples came from the ongoing ImmuneRACE study (first 160 participants) plus 1,254 subjects from 6 global collaborators. A de-identified subject ID, COVID-19 status, age in years and sex were almost always included in the sample metadata. Where available, HLA class I and class II types were taken from metadata supplied by the sample provider and were not determined by assay-based typing. Overall study outcomes, separate from this receptor: How much clinical and demographic metadata was included differed by source and by participant, and the metadata was provided uncurated.

Between the V and J ends, shortened by 2 bases and 2 bases respectively, the junction contains 12 bases. CDR1 and CDR2, per the germline V gene, are MNHEY and SVGAGI. The CDR3, cysteine through phenylalanine, is 15 amino acids long. Only the CDR3 portion is preserved as DNA: 45 bases, with reading frame beginning at the first base. For this clone: Its specific antigen is unknown. Within one base of it there is no much larger clone, and no base qualities were kept.

The immunoSEQ Assay, a bias-controlled multiplex PCR, was used to amplify TCRbeta CDR3 regions from genomic DNA. The study's own analysis went as follows. Nucleated cell counts per sample were estimated from amplification of reference gene primers within the assay. To quantify the absolute abundance of each unique TCRbeta CDR3 rearrangement, sequence reads were collapsed and filtered. For each sample, productive Simpson clonality was calculated as the square root of Simpson's diversity index over productive rearrangements. TCRdb's version of the immuneACCESS table is confined to in-frame rearrangements and falls short of the full clone set. An unresolved V gene accounts for under half of the shortfall where checked; the remainder is of unknown origin. The D gene and trimming were derived from the DNA, and the V and J assignments and clone size from that table. Present in this sample are almost 400,000 clones, around 87% of which were seen just once. The ten largest clones take up roughly 2.1% of the sample.

In Seattle, one collaborating source enrolled patients while the infection was active and tracked those patients longitudinally over the course of disease. Collaborating institutions collected whole blood in K2EDTA tubes following their own protocols. For TCRbeta analysis, collaborators shipped samples in one of three forms: frozen whole blood, isolated PBMCs, or DNA extracted from either of those sample types. The sequence joins TRBV6-5 to TRBJ1-2; matching of 6 bases hints at TRBD1 as the D gene. Sequencing used peripheral blood. The sequence came from a woman aged 55 to 70 with COVID-19, enrolled during active disease. The CDR3: CASSYRGAGNYGYTF. The nucleotide sequence is TGTGCCAGCAGTTACCGGGGGGCGGGGAACTATGGCTACACCTTC.